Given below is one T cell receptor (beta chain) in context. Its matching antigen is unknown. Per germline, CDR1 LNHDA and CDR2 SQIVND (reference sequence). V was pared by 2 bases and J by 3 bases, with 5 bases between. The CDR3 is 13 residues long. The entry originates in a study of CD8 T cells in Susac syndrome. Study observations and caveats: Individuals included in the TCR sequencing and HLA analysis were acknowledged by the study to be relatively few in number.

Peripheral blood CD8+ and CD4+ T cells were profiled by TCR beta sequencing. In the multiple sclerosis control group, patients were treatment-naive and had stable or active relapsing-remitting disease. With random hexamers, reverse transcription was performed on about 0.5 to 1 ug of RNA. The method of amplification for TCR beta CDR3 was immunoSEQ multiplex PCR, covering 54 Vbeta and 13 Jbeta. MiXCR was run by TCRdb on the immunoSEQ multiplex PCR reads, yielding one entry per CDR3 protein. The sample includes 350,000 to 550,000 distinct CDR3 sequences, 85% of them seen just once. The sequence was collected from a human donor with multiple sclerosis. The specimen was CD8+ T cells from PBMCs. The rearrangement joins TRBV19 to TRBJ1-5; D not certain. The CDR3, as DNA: TGTGCCAGTAGTATATACTACAATCAGCCCCAGCATTTT. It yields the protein CASSIYYNQPQHF.